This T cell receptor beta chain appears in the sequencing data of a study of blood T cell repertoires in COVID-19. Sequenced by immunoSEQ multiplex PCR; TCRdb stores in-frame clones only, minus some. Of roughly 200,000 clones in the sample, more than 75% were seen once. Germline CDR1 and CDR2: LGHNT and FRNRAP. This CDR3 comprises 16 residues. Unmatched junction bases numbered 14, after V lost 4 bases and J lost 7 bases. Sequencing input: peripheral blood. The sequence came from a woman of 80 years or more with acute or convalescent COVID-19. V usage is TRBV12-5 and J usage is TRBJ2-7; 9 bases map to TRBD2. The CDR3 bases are TGTGCTAGTGGTTCGTCATCTAGCGGGATGGTTGAGGAGCAGTACTTC. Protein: CASGSSSSGMVEEQYF.